The T cell receptor beta chain under discussion was sequenced for a study of T cell responses to AZD1222 COVID-19 vaccine. Method: immunoSEQ multiplex PCR; TCRdb's copy keeps in-frame clones and lacks some. The table shows roughly 120,000 clones, with 70% to 90% occurring only once. Remarks on this clone: Its cognate antigen is unknown.

CDR3 length: 15 residues. Germline assignment: CDR1 GTSNPN and CDR2 SVGIG (reference sequence). V lost 1 base and J 5 bases, leaving 12 bases between the germline ends. Study-level results: The peak T cell response came first, and repertoires were sampled only after it. There were vaccine-associated CD4 TCRs across spike, dominant at 160-218 and 743-854.

The sample was peripheral blood, taken on day 0 of AZD1222 vaccination. The receptor's source is an adult in good health. The V gene is TRBV30, the J gene TRBJ1-6, with D possibly TRBD1 on 6 matching bases. CDR3 amino acids: CAWSGRGMHNSPLHF. The CDR3 DNA reads TGTGCCTGGAGTGGAAGGGGGATGCATAATTCACCCCTCCACTTT.